This TCR beta chain is drawn from a study of blood T cell repertoires in COVID-19. Germline V lookup: CDR1 MNHNS, CDR2 SASEGT. J gave up 6 bases and V 2 bases, and 2 bases lay outside the gene matches. The CDR3 consists of 14 residues. As processed by the authors: Reference gene primers were amplified, and this amplification served to estimate nucleated cell counts. Method: immunoSEQ multiplex PCR; TCRdb's copy keeps in-frame clones and lacks some. The DNA gave D and trimming, while V, J and clone size come from that table. The sample records under 150,000 clones, 88% being singletons. This sequence was found in a human donor in a cohort sampled during active COVID-19. Sequences were obtained from peripheral blood. The chain uses TRBV6-1 and TRBJ2-1; 9 nucleotides line up with TRBD1. The CDR3 nucleotides are TGTGCCAGCAGTGAACTGGACAGGGGCAATGAGCAGTTCTTC. Translation: CASSELDRGNEQFF.